A single sample is the source of the 12 T cell receptor beta chains below, sequenced in a study of cytomegalovirus exposure and HLA in healthy donors. PCR primers comprised 60 Vbeta and 13 Jbeta primers. The data were produced by immunoSEQ multiplex PCR, yet TCRdb's version contains in-frame clones alone and is incomplete. The repertoire table contains 95,000 to 150,000 clones. The specimen sequenced was PBMCs. The receptors here all came from a man younger than 40 in good health and CMV-seronegative.

The genes are TRBV7-3 and TRBJ2-3, with 12 bases identical to TRBD2. This CDR3 is 15 amino acids long. The germline gives CDR1 SGHTA, CDR2 FQGTGA. J gave up 4 bases and V 5 bases, and 4 bases lay outside the gene matches. In DNA form, the CDR3 reads TGTGCCAGCAGCCGCACTAGCGGGAGGTCAGATACGCAGTATTTT. Protein product: CASSRTSGRSDTQYF.

The V gene is TRBV4-3, the J gene TRBJ2-3, with a tentative D call TRBD1 (6 bases). CDR3 size: 16 residues. V lost 1 base, J lost 6 bases, and 17 bases lay in between. Germline CDR1 LGHNA, CDR2 YSLEER. CDR3 DNA sequence: TGCGCCAGCAGCCAAGTGGCAGACAGGCCCTGGGATACGCAGTATTTT. As protein: CASSQVADRPWDTQYF.

J is TRBJ2-1 and V is TRBV6-6; 12 bases agree with TRBD2. This CDR3 is built from 14 residues. Trimming cost V 10 bases and J 8 bases; bases outside gene matches: 9. The germline V gene has CDR1 MNHNY and CDR2 SVGAGI (reference sequence). The CDR3 sequence is CATMTSGRKDEQFF. The DNA for the CDR3 is TGTGCCACCATGACTAGCGGGAGAAAGGATGAGCAGTTCTTC.

A word on this clone: As the CDR3 is not closed by the conserved phenylalanine or tryptophan, this likely results from a read error. The V gene is TRBV7-8, the J gene TRBJ2-2, with D uncertain. Trimming pared 3 bases from V and 6 bases from J, leaving 8 bases between. Germline values: CDR1 SGHVS, CDR2 FQNEAQ. The CDR3 has 13 residues. The CDR3 is CASSFRRSGELFL. As DNA, the CDR3 is TGTGCCAGCAGCTTCAGACGATCCGGGGAGCTGTTTCTT.

The CDR3 DNA follows: TGTGCCAGCAGCATCGTTCGCGGACAGGGCCGCCAAGAGACCCAGTACTTC. Translation: CASSIVRGQGRQETQYF. The chain links TRBV7-9 to TRBJ2-5; TRBD1 agrees at 8 bases. CDR3 length: 17 residues. J lost 1 base, V lost 5 bases, and 12 bases had no gene match. Germline values: CDR1 SEHNR, CDR2 FQNEAQ (reference sequence).

The chain employs TRBV27 and TRBJ1-2, with 8 bases aligning to TRBD1. Trimming took 4 bases from V and 5 from J; bases not matched to a gene: 6. Germline V CDR1 and CDR2: MNHEY, SMNVEV (reference sequence). The CDR3 has 14 residues. CDR3 loop: CASSSGQGLYGYTF. The DNA of the CDR3 is TGTGCCAGCAGTTCCGGACAGGGACTATATGGCTACACCTTC.

The rearrangement joins TRBV28 to TRBJ1-1, with D perhaps matching TRBD1 (6 bases). CDR3 length: 15 residues. The germline gives CDR1 MDHEN, CDR2 SYDVKM. Trimming shortened V by 5 bases and J by 4 bases, and 17 bases separated the two germline ends. The CDR3 loop reads CASSPQQGGGTEAFF. The CDR3 DNA reads TGTGCCAGCAGTCCCCAACAGGGCGGGGGCACTGAAGCTTTCTTT.

The V call is TRBV13, the J call TRBJ1-1, with D unresolved. Trimming removed 4 bases from V and 6 bases from J, with 9 bases in between. Germline V CDR1 and CDR2: PRHDT, FYEKMQ (reference sequence). The CDR3 is 12 amino acids. CDR3 residues: CASSYTGSEAFF. For the CDR3, the DNA is TGTGCCAGCAGCTATACTGGTTCTGAAGCTTTCTTT.

The V call is TRBV11-2, the J call TRBJ1-2; 8 bases are a match to TRBD1. The germline CDR1 and CDR2 sequences are SGHAT and FQNNGV. Trimming cost V 5 bases and J 3 bases; bases outside gene matches: 5. This CDR3 is built from 14 residues. The CDR3 reads CASSTGQGHYGYTF. The DNA for the CDR3 is TGTGCCAGCAGCACCGGACAGGGCCACTATGGCTACACCTTC.

The V and J genes are TRBV27 and TRBJ1-5; D may be TRBD1 (5 bases). This CDR3 comprises 15 residues. V lost 6 bases and J 0 bases, leaving 12 bases between the germline ends. Germline lookup yields CDR1 MNHEY and CDR2 SMNVEV (reference sequence). The CDR3 DNA is TGTGCCAGCAGCGGCTGGGGGGATAGCAATCAGCCCCAGCATTTT. This sequence encodes CASSGWGDSNQPQHF.

The rearrangement uses TRBV4-1 and TRBJ1-2; maybe TRBD1 (5 bases). The CDR3 length is 15 residues. Germline CDR1 is MGHRA and CDR2 is YSYEKL. With 3 bases removed from V and 7 bases from J, the gap between germline ends came to 18 bases. CDR3 sequence reads: CASSHPQGGLFGYTF. CDR3 sequence (DNA): TGCGCCAGCAGCCACCCCCAGGGTGGACTATTTGGCTACACCTTC.

This chain uses TRBV9 with TRBJ2-5; the D gene is possibly TRBD1 (5 bases). Trimming removed 0 bases from V and 5 bases from J, with 8 bases in between. The CDR3 runs to 13 residues. Per the germline V gene, CDR1 is SGDLS and CDR2 is YYNGEE. CDR3 loop: CASSVDPGETQYF. The CDR3 region has the DNA TGTGCCAGCAGCGTAGACCCAGGGGAGACCCAGTACTTC. Combining the CDR3 with reference TRBV9 and TRBJ2-5 gives the whole variable domain DSGVTQTPKHLITATGQRVTLRCSPRSGDLSVYWYQQSLDQGLQFLIQYYNGEERAKGNILERFSAQQFPDLHSELNLSSLELGDSALYFCASSVDPGETQYFGPGTRLLVL.